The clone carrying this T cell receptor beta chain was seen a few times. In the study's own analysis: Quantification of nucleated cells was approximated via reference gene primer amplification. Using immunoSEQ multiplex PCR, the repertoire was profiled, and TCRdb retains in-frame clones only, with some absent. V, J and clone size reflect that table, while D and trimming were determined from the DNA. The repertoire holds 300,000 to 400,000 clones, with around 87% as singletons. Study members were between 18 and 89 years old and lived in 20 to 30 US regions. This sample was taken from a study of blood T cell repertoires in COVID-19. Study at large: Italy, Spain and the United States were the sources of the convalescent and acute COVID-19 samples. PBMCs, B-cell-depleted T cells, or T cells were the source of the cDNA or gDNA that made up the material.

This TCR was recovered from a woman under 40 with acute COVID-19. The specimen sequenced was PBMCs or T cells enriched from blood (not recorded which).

CDR3 in DNA: TGTGCCAGCAGCCCCGACAGGGGGCTGACCTACAATGAGCAGTTCTTC. Translated, it gives CASSPDRGLTYNEQFF. V is TRBV3-1 (or the pseudogene TRBV3-2) and J is TRBJ2-1; 10 positions match TRBD1. CDR1 LGHDT and CDR2 YNNKEL come from the germline V gene (reference sequence). Trimming cost V 4 bases and J 2 bases; bases outside gene matches: 5. This CDR3 is 16 amino acids long.